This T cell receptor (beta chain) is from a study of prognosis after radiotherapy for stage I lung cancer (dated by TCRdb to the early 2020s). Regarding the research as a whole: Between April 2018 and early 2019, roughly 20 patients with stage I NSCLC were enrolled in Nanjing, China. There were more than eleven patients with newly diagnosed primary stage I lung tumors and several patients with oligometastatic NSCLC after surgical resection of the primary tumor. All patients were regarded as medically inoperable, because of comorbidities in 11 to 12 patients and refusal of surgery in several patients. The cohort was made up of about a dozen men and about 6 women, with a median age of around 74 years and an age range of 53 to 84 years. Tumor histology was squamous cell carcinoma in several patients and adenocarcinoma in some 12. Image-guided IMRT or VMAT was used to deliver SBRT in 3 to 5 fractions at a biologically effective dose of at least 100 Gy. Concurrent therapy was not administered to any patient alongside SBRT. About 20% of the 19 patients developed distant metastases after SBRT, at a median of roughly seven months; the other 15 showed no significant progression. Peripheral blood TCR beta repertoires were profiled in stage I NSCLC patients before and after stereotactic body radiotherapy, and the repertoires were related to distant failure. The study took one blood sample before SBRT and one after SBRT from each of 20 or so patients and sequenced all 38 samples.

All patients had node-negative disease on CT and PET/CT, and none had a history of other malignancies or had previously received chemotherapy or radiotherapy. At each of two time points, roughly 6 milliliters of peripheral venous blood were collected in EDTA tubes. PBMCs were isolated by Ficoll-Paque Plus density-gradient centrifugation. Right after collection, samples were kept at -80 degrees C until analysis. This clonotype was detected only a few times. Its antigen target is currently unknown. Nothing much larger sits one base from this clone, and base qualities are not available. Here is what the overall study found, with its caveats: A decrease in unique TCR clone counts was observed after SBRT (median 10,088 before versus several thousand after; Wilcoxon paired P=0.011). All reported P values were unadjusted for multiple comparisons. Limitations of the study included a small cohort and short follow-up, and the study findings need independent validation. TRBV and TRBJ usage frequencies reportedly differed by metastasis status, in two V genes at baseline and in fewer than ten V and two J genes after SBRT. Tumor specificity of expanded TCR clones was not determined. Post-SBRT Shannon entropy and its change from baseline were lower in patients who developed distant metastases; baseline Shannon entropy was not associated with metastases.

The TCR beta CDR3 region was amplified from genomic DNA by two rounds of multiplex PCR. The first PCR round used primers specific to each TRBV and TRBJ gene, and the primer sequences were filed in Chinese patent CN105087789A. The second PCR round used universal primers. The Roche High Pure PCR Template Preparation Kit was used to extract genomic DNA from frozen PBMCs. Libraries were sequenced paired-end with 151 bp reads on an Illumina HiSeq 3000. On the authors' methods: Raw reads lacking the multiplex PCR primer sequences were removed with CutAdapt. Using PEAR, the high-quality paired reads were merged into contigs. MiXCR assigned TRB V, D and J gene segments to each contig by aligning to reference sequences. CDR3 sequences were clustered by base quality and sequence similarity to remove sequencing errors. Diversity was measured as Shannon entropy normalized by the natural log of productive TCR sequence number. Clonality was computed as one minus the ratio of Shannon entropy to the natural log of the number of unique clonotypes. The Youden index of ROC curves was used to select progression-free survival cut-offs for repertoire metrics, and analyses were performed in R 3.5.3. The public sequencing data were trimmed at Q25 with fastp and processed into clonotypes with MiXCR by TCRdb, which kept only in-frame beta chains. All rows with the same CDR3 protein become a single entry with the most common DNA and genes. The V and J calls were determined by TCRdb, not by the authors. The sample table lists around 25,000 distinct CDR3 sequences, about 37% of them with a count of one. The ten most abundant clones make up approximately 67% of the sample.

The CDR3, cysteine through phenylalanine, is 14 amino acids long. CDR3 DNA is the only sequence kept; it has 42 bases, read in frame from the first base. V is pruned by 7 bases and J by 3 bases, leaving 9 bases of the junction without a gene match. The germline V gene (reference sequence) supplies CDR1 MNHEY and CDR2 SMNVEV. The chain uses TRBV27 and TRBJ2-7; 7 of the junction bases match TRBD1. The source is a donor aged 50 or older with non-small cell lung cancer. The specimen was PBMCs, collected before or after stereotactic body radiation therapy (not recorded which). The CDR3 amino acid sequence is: CASIYPGTDYEQYF. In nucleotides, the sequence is TGTGCCAGCATTTATCCCGGGACAGACTACGAGCAGTACTTC.